Each of the 2 T cell receptor beta chains below was sequenced from the same sample in a study of cytomegalovirus exposure and HLA in healthy donors. The PCR contained 60 Vbeta and 13 Jbeta primers. TCRdb keeps only in-frame clones here, not all; method: immunoSEQ multiplex PCR. This table has 140,000 to 150,000 clones, roughly three quarters appearing once. Sequencing was performed on PBMCs. Receptors originate from a female donor in good health and CMV-seronegative.

J is TRBJ1-2 and V is TRBV2; D perhaps matches TRBD1 (5 bases). V gave up 9 bases and J gave up 0 bases, with 8 bases separating them. Germline lookup yields CDR1 SNHLY and CDR2 FYNNEI. The CDR3 spans 12 residues. The CDR3 reads CARQDTNYGYTF. The CDR3 bases are TGTGCCAGACAGGATACTAACTATGGCTACACCTTC. The full variable domain, in which reference TRBV2 and TRBJ1-2 provide the parts outside the CDR3, is EPEVTQTPSHQVTQMGQEVILRCVPISNHLYFYWYRQILGQKVEFLVSFYNNEISEKSEIFDDQFSVERPDGSNFTLKIRSTKLEDSAMYFCARQDTNYGYTFGSGTRLTVV.

The gene calls are TRBV4-1 and TRBJ2-2; D is perhaps TRBD1 (5 bases). V dropped 1 base and J dropped 0 bases, with 15 bases sitting between them. The CDR3 is made up of 18 amino acids. Germline CDR1 and CDR2: MGHRA and YSYEKL. CDR3 in amino acids: CASSQARTGRANTGELFF. In DNA, the CDR3 is TGCGCCAGCAGCCAAGCCCGAACAGGACGCGCGAACACCGGGGAGCTGTTTTTT.